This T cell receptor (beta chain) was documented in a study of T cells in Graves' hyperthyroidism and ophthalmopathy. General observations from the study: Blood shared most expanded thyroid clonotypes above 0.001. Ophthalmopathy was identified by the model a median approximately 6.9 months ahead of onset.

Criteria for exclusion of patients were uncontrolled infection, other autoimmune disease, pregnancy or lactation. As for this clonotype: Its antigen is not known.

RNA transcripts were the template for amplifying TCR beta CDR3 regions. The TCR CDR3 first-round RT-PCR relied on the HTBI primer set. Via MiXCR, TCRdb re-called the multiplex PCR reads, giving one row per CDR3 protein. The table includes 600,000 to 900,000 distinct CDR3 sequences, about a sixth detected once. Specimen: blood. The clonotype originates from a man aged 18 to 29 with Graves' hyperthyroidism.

Here the CDR3 DNA reads TGTGCCAGCAGCGTAGCCGGGGACGACACTGAAGCTTTCTTT. Protein sequence: CASSVAGDDTEAFF. The gene calls are TRBV9 and TRBJ1-1; perhaps TRBD1 as D (5 bases). V lost 0 bases, J lost 3 bases, and 9 bases lay in between. The germline gives CDR1 SGDLS, CDR2 YYNGEE. This CDR3 comprises 14 residues.